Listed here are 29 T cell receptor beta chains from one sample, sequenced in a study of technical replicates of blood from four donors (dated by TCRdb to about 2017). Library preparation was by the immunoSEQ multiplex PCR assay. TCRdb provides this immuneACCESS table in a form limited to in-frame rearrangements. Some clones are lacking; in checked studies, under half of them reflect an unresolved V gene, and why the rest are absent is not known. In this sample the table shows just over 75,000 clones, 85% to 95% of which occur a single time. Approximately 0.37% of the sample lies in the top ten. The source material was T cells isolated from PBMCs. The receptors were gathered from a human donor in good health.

CDR3 DNA: TGTGCCAGCAGCTTAGATCCCGCGGATACGCAGTATTTT. This translates into CASSLDPADTQYF. The chain couples TRBV11-2 to TRBJ2-3; D gene unclear. Trimming took 0 bases from V and 6 from J, leaving 7 bases between them. CDR3 length: 13 residues. Germline V gene sequence: CDR1 SGHAT, CDR2 FQNNGV.

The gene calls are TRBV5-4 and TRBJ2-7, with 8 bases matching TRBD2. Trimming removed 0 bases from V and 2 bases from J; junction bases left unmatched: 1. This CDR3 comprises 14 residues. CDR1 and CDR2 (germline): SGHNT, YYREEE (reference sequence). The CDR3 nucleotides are TGTGCCAGCAGCTTGGCGGGAGGGACCTACGAGCAGTACTTC. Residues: CASSLAGGTYEQYF.

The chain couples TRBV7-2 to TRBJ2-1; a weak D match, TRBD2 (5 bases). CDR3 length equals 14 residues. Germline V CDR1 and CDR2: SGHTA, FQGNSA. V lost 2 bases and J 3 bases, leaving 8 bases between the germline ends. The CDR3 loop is CASSLYRGYNEQFF. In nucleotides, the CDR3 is TGTGCCAGCAGCTTATACCGGGGCTACAATGAGCAGTTCTTC.

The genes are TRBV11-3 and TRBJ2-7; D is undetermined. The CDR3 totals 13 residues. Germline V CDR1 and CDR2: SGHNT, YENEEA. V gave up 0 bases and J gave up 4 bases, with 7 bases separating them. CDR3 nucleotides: TGTGCCAGCAGCTTAGAAATCCTATACGAGCAGTACTTC. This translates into CASSLEILYEQYF. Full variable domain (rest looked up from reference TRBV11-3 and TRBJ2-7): EAGVVQSPRYKIIEKKQPVAFWCNPISGHNTLYWYLQNLGQGPELLIRYENEEAVDDSQLPKDRFSAERLKGVDSTLKIQPAELGDSAVYLCASSLEILYEQYFGPGTRLTVT.

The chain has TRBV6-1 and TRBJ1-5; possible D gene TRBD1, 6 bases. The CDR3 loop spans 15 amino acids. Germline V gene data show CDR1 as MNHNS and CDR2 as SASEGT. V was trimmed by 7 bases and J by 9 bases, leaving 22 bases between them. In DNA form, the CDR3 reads TGTGCCAGCATCGGGATAGACAGGTCCCTTTTGCCCCAGCATTTT. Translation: CASIGIDRSLLPQHF.

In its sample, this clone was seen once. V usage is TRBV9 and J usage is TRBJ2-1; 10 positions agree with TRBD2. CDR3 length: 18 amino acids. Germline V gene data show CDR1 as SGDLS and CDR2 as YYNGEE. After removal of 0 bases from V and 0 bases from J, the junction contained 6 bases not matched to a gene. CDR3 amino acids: CASSVAVLAGASYNEQFF. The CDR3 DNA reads TGTGCCAGCAGCGTAGCCGTCCTAGCGGGGGCCTCCTACAATGAGCAGTTCTTC.

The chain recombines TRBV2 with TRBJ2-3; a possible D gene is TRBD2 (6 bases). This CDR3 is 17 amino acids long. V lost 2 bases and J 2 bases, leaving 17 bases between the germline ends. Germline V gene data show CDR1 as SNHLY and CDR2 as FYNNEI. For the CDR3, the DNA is TGTGCCAGCAGTGAATTTCGAGGGCGGGGACCCACAGATACGCAGTATTTT. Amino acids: CASSEFRGRGPTDTQYF.

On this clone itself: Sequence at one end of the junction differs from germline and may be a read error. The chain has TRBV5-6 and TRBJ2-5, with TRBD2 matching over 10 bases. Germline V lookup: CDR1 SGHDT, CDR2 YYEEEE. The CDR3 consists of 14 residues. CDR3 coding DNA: TGTGCCAGCAGCGGACTAGCGGTGCAAGAGATCCAGTACTTC. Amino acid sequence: CASSGLAVQEIQYF.

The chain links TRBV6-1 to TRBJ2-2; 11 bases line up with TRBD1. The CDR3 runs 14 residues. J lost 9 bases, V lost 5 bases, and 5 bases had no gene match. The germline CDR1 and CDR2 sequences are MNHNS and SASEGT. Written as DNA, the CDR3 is TGTGCCAGCAGTCCCGGGACAGGGGGAAGGGAGCTGTTTTTT. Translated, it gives CASSPGTGGRELFF.

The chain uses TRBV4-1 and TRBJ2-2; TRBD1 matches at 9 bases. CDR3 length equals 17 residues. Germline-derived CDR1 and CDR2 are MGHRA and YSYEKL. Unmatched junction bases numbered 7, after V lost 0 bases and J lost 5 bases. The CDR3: CASSQESGTGRTGELFF. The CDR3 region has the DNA TGCGCCAGCAGCCAAGAATCCGGGACAGGGCGTACCGGGGAGCTGTTTTTT.

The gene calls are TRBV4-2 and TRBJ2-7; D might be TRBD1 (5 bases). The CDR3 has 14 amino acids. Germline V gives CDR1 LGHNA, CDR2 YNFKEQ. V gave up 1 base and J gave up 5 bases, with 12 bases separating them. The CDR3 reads CASSQGQGANEQYF. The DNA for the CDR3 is TGTGCCAGCAGCCAAGGGCAAGGGGCTAACGAGCAGTACTTC.

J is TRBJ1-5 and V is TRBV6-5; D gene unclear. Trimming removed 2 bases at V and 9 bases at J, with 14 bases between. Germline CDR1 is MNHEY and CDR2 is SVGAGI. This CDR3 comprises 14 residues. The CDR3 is CASSYQAAAGPQHF. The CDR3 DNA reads TGTGCCAGCAGTTACCAAGCGGCGGCTGGGCCCCAGCATTTT.

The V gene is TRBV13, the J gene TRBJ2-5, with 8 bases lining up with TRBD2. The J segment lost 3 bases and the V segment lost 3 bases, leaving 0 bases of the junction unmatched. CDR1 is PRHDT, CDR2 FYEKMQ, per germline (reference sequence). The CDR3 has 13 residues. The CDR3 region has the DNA TGTGCCAGCAGCTTCGGGGGGGAAGAGACCCAGTACTTC. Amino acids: CASSFGGEETQYF.

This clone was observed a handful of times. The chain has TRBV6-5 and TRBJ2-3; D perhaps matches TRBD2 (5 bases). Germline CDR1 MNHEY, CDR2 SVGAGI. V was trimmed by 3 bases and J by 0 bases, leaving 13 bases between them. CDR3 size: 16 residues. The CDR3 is CASSYHIPGSTDTQYF. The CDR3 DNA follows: TGTGCCAGCAGTTATCATATTCCGGGGAGCACAGATACGCAGTATTTT.

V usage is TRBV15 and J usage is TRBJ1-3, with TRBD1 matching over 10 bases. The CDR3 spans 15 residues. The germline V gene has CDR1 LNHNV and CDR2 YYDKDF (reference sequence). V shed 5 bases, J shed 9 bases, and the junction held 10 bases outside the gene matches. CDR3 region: CATSGAGTGDATIYF. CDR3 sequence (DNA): TGTGCCACCAGCGGCGCCGGGACAGGGGACGCCACCATATATTTT.

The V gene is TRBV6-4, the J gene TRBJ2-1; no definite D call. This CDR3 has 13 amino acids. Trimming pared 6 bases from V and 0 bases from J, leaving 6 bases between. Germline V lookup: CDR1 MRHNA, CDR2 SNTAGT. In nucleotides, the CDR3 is TGTGCCAGCAGCCCGTCCTCCTACAATGAGCAGTTCTTC. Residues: CASSPSSYNEQFF.

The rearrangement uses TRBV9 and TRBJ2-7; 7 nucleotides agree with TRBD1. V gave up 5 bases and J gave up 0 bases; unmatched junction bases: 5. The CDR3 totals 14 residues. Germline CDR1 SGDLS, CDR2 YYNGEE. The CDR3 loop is CASSIGDSSYEQYF. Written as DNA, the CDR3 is TGTGCCAGCAGTATCGGGGACAGCTCCTACGAGCAGTACTTC. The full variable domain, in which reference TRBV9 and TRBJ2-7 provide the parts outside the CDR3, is DSGVTQTPKHLITATGQRVTLRCSPRSGDLSVYWYQQSLDQGLQFLIQYYNGEERAKGNILERFSAQQFPDLHSELNLSSLELGDSALYFCASSIGDSSYEQYFGPGTRLTVT.

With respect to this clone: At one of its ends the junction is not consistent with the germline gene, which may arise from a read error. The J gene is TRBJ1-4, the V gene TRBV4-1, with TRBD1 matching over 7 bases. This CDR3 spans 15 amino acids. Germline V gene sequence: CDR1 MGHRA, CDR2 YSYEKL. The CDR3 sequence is CASSEENRGWEKLFF. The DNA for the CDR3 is TGCGCCAGCAGCGAAGAGAACAGGGGTTGGGAAAAACTGTTTTTT.

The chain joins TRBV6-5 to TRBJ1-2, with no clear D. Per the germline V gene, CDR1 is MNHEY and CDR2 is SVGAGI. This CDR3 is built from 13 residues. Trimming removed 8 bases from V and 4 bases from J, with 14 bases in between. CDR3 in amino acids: CASLRPGSYGYTF. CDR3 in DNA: TGTGCCAGCCTTAGACCGGGTTCCTATGGCTACACCTTC.

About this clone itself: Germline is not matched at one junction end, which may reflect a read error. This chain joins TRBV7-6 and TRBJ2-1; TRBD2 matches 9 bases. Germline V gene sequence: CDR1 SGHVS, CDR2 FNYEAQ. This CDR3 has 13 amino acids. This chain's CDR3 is CASSLAGDGEQFF. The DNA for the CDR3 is TGTGCCAGCAGTTTAGCGGGAGACGGTGAGCAGTTCTTC. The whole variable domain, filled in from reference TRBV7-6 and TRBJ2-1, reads GAGVSQSPRYKVTKRGQDVALRCDPISGHVSLYWYRQALGQGPEFLTYFNYEAQQDKSGLPNDRFSAERPEGSISTLTIQRTEQRDSAMYRCASSLAGDGEQFFGPGTRLTVL.

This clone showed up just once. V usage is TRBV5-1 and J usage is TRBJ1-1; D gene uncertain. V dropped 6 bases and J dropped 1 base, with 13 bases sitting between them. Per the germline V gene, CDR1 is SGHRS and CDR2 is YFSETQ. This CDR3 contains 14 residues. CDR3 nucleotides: TGCGCCAGCACCACCTTCGGGAGGAACACTGAAGCTTTCTTT. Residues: CASTTFGRNTEAFF.

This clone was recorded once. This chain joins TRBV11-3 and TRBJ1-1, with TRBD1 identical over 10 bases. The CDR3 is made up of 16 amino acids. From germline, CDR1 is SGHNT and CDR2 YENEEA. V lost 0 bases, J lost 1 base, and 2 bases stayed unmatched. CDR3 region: CASSLDRDRGNTEAFF. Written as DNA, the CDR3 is TGTGCCAGCAGCTTAGATCGGGACAGGGGGAACACTGAAGCTTTCTTT.

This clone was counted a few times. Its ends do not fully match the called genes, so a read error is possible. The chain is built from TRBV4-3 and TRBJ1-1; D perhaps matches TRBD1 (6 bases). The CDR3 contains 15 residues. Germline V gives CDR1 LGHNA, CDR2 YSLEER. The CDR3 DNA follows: TGCGCCAGCAGCCAAGATCGGGGGGCATACACGGAAGCTTTCTTT. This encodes CASSQDRGAYTEAFF.

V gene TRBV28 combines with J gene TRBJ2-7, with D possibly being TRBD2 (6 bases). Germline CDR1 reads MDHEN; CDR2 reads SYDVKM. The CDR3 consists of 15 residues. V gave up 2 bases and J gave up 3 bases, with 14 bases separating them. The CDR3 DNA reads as TGTGCCAGCAGTTTAGGGGACTCATACGACTACGAGCAGTACTTC. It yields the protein CASSLGDSYDYEQYF.

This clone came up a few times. The CDR3 loop is CASGSGTGEAFF. The CDR3 DNA sequence: TGTGCCAGCGGGTCCGGGACAGGTGAAGCTTTCTTT. The J gene is TRBJ1-1, the V gene TRBV9; 8 positions agree with TRBD1. J lost 7 bases, V lost 7 bases, and 6 bases had no gene match. CDR1 SGDLS and CDR2 YYNGEE come from the germline V gene. The CDR3 sequence is 12 residues long. Full variable domain (outside the CDR3, taken from reference TRBV9 and TRBJ1-1): DSGVTQTPKHLITATGQRVTLRCSPRSGDLSVYWYQQSLDQGLQFLIQYYNGEERAKGNILERFSAQQFPDLHSELNLSSLELGDSALYFCASGSGTGEAFFGQGTRLTVV.

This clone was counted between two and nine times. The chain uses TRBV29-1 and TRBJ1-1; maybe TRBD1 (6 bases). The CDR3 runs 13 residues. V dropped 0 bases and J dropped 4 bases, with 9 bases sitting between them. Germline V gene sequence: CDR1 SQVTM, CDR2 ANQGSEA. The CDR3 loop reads CSVEDQDSTEAFF. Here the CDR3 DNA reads TGCAGCGTTGAAGATCAGGACAGCACTGAAGCTTTCTTT.

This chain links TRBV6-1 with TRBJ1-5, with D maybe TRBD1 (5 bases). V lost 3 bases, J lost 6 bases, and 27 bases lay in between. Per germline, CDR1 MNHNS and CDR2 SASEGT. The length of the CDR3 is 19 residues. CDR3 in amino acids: CASSDLGHGGKVLIQPQHF. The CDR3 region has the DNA TGTGCCAGCAGTGATTTGGGTCACGGGGGGAAGGTGCTAATTCAGCCCCAGCATTTT.

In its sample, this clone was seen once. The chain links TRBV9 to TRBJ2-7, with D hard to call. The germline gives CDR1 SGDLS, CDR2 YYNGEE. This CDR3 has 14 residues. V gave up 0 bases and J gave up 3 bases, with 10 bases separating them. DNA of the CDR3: TGTGCCAGCAGCGTAGCGAGTATTGGCTACGAGCAGTACTTC. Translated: CASSVASIGYEQYF.

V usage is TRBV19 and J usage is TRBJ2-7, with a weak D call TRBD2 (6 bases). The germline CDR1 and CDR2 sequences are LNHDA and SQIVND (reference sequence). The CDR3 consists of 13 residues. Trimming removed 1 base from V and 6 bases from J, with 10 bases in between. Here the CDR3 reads CASSIVGLSEQYF. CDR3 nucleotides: TGTGCCAGTAGTATAGTAGGACTAAGCGAGCAGTACTTC.